A selection of T cell receptor beta chains follows, all from one sample in a study of PD-1 blockade in classical Hodgkin lymphoma. Repertoires were generated with immunoSEQ multiplex PCR, while TCRdb's copy carries only in-frame clones and drops some. Among roughly 32,000 clones listed, 94% were seen once. The sample taken for sequencing was peripheral blood mononuclear cells (PBMCs). The receptors were gathered from a human donor with classical Hodgkin lymphoma. Both conserved end residues are part of each CDR3. Fields, in order: CDR3 length, V gene, J gene, CDR3 protein.

cdr3_length: 13
v_call: TRBV7-9
j_call: TRBJ2-3
cdr3_aa: CASRSGVTDTQYF

cdr3_length: 13
v_call: TRBV7-3
j_call: TRBJ1-1
cdr3_aa: CASSLGTGTEAFF

cdr3_length: 16
v_call: TRBV7-9
j_call: TRBJ1-1
cdr3_aa: CASSQGQGAKDTEAFF

cdr3_length: 14
v_call: TRBV7-2
j_call: TRBJ2-2
cdr3_aa: CASSRFYTTGELFF

cdr3_length: 14
v_call: TRBV30
j_call: TRBJ2-7
cdr3_aa: CAWSVLGETYEQYF

cdr3_length: 13
v_call: TRBV19
j_call: TRBJ2-7
cdr3_aa: CASSIHISYEQYF

cdr3_length: 14
v_call: TRBV4-3
j_call: TRBJ1-2
cdr3_aa: CASSQTQVNYGYTF

cdr3_length: 16
v_call: TRBV27
j_call: TRBJ2-2
cdr3_aa: CASSLLARGSTGELFF

cdr3_length: 15
v_call: TRBV10-2
j_call: TRBJ2-1
cdr3_aa: CASISSGSSYNEQFF

cdr3_length: 13
v_call: TRBV5-6
j_call: TRBJ2-7
cdr3_aa: CASSLWGTYEQYF

cdr3_length: 15
v_call: TRBV27
j_call: TRBJ2-2
cdr3_aa: CASRGVRGATGELFF

cdr3_length: 15
v_call: TRBV11-2
j_call: TRBJ2-1
cdr3_aa: CASSASAVGDYEQFF

cdr3_length: 16
v_call: TRBV4-3
j_call: TRBJ1-5
cdr3_aa: CASSQEYFGLNQPQHF

cdr3_length: 14
v_call: TRBV19
j_call: TRBJ2-7
cdr3_aa: CASRDTRAPHEQYF

cdr3_length: 14
v_call: TRBV11-2
j_call: TRBJ2-5
cdr3_aa: CASSPRTRQETQYF

cdr3_length: 15
v_call: TRBV9
j_call: TRBJ2-1
cdr3_aa: CASSPVVHSWNEQFF

cdr3_length: 15
v_call: TRBV23-1
j_call: TRBJ2-1
cdr3_aa: CASSTFGQDYNEQFF

cdr3_length: 15
v_call: TRBV5-1
j_call: TRBJ1-5
cdr3_aa: CASSLGQYSNQPQHF

cdr3_length: 17
v_call: TRBV5-4
j_call: TRBJ2-1
cdr3_aa: CASSTKRDSQSYNEQFF